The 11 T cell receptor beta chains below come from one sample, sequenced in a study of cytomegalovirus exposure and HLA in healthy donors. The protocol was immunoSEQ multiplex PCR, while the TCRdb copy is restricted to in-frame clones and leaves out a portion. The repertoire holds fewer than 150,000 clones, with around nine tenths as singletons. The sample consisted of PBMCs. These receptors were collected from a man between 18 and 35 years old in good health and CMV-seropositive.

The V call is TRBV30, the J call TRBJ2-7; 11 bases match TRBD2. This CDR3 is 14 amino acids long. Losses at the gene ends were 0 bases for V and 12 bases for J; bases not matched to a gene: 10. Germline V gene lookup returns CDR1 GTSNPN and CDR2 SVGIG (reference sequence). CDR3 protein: CAWSVLETSGARYF. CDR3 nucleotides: TGTGCCTGGAGTGTACTGGAGACTAGCGGGGCAAGGTACTTC.

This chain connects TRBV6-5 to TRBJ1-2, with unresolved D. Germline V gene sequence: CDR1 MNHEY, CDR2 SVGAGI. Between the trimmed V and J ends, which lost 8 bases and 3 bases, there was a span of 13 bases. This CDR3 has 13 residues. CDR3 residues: CASARGMDYGYTF. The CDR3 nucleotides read TGTGCCAGCGCCAGAGGGATGGACTATGGCTACACCTTC.

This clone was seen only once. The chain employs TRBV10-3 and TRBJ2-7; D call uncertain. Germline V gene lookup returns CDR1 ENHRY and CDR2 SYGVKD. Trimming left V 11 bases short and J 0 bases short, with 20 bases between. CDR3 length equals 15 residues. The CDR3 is CAASSSTVPSYEQYF. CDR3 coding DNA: TGTGCCGCCTCGTCTTCGACTGTACCCTCCTACGAGCAGTACTTC.

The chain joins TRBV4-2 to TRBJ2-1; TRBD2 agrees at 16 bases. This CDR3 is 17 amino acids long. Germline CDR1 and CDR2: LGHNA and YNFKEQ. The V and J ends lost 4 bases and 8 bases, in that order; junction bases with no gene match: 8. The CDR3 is CASSRGTSGGARDEQFF. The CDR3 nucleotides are TGTGCCAGCAGCCGTGGGACTAGCGGGGGGGCTAGGGATGAGCAGTTCTTC.

The DNA of the CDR3 is TGTGCCAGCAGCTTAGGGGGCGGCCAAGGAAACACCATATATTTT. This gives the protein CASSLGGGQGNTIYF. This chain uses TRBV7-9 with TRBJ1-3, with D perhaps matching TRBD1 (5 bases). The germline V gene has CDR1 SEHNR and CDR2 FQNEAQ (reference sequence). The CDR3 is made up of 15 amino acids. Trimming shortened V by 1 base and J by 4 bases, and 11 bases separated the two germline ends.

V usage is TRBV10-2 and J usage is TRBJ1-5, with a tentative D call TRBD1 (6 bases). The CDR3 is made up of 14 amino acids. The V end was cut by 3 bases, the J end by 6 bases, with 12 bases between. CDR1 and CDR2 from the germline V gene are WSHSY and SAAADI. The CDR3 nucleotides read TGCGCCAGCAGTGATGTTGGGGGGGCTCAGCCCCAGCATTTT. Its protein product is CASSDVGGAQPQHF.

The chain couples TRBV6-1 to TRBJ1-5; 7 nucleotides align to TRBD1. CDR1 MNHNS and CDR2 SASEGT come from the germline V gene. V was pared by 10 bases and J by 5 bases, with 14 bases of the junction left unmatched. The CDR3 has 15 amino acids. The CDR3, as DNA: TGTGCCACTCGAACCTCCGGGACAGAGTATCAGCCCCAGCATTTT. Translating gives CATRTSGTEYQPQHF.

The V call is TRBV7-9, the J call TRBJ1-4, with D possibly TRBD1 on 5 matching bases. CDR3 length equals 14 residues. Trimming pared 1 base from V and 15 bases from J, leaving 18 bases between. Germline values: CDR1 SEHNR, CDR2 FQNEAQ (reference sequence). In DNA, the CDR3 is TGTGCCAGCAGCTTAGACAGGCACTCCCAAGAGGTGTTTTTT. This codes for CASSLDRHSQEVFF.

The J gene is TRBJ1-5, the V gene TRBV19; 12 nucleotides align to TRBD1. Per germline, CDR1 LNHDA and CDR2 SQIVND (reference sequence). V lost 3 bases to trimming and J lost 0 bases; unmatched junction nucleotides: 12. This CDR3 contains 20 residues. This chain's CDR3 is CASSILPGQGASYSNQPQHF. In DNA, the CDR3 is TGTGCCAGTAGTATCTTACCGGGACAGGGGGCGTCCTATAGCAATCAGCCCCAGCATTTT.

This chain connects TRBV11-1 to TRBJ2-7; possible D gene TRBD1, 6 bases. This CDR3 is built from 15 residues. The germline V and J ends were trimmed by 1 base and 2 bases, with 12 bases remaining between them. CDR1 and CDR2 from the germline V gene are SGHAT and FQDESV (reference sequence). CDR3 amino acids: CASSLGYRETYEQYF. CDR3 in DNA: TGTGCCAGCAGCTTAGGATACAGGGAAACCTACGAGCAGTACTTC.

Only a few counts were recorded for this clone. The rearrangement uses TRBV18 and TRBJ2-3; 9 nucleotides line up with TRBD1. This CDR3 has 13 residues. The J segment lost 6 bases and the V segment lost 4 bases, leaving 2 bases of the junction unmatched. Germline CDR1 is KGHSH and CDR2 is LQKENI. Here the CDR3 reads CASSRDRADTQYF. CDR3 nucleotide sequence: TGTGCCAGCTCACGGGACAGGGCGGATACGCAGTATTTT.